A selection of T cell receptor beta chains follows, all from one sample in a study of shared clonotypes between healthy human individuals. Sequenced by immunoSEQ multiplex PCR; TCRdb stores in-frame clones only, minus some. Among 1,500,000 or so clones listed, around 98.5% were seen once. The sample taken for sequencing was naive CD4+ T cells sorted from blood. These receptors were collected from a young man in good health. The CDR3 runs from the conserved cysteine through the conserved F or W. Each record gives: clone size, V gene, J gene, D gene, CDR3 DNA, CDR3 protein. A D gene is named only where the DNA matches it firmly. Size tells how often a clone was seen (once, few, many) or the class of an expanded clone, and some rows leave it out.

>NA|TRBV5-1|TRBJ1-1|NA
TGCGCCAGCAGCTTGGCCAGACAGAGAAACACTGAAGCTTTCTTT
CASSLARQRNTEAFF
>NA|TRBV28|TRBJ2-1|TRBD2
TGTGCCAGCAGAAGTTGGACTGGACTAGCGTCACATGGGGAGCAGTTCTTC
CASRSWTGLASHGEQFF
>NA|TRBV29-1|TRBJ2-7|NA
TGCAGCGTTTTCTGGGGCAGAGCCTACGAGCAGTACTTC
CSVFWGRAYEQYF
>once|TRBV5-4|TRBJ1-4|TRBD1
TGTGCCAGCAGCTTGGGGACAGGAACTACAACTAATGAAAAACTGTTTTTT
CASSLGTGTTTNEKLFF
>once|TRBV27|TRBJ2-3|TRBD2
TGTGCCAGCAGTCCGCCGGGACTAGCCCTAAGCACAGATACGCAGTATTTT
CASSPPGLALSTDTQYF
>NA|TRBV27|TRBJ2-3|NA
TGTGCCAGCAGTTTAGGGGTCCGGGGCACAGATACGCAGTATTTT
CASSLGVRGTDTQYF
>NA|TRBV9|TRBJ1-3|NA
TGTGCCAGCAGCCGGGTAGGGAGCCTCACCATATATTTT
CASSRVGSLTIYF
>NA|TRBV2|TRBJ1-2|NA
TGTGCCAGCAAGGCAGGGCTTAACTATGGCTACACCTTC
CASKAGLNYGYTF
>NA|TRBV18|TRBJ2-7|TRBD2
TGTGCCAGCTCACCACGGACTAGCGGGTCTTACGAGCAGTACTTC
CASSPRTSGSYEQYF
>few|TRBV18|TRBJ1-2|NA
TGTGCCAGCTCACAGGAGGAGGGCTATGGCTACACCTTC
CASSQEEGYGYTF
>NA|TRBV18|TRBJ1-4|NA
TGTGCCAGCTCACCGGTCCGTACCGGTCGGGAAAAACTGTTTTTT
CASSPVRTGREKLFF
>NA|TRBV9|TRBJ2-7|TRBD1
TGTGCCAGCAGCGTAACAGGGGGCGGCGAGCAGTACTTC
CASSVTGGGEQYF
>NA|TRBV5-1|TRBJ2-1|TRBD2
TGCGCCAGCAGCCCTAGCGGGAGTAGAAATGAGCAGTTCTTC
CASSPSGSRNEQFF
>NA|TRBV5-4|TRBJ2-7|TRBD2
TGTGCCAGCAGCTTCGGGACTAGCGGGACCGCGTACGAGCAGTACTTC
CASSFGTSGTAYEQYF
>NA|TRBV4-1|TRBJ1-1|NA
TGCGCCAGCAGGTCCCCCGGGGGACGACCTGAAGCTTTCTTT
CASRSPGGRPEAFF
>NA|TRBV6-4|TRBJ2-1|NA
TGTGCCAGCAACTGGAGGGGGCCCTACAATGAGCAGTTCTTC
CASNWRGPYNEQFF
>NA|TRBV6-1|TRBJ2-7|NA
TGTGCCAGCAGTGAAAGGGGAAGGCCCTCCTACGAGCAGTACTTC
CASSERGRPSYEQYF
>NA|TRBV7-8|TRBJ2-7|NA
TGTGCCAGCACCCGCGGGGCTGACAGCTTCTACGAGCAGTACTTC
CASTRGADSFYEQYF
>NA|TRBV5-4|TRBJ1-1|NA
TGTGCCAGCAGCCCTGTTCCCGAGATGAACACTGAAGCTTTCTTT
CASSPVPEMNTEAFF
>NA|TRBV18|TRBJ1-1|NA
TGTGCCAGCTCACGGCAGGGGCGTGAAGCTTTCTTT
CASSRQGREAFF
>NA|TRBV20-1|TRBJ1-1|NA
TGCAGTGCTAGAGGATACACTGAAGCTTTCTTT
CSARGYTEAFF
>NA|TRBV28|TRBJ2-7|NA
TGTGCCAGCAGCCCACCATGGGGAGAGCAGTACTTC
CASSPPWGEQYF
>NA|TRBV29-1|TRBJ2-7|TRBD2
TGCAGCGTTGCAACCGGGAGGGCCTCCTACGAGCAGTACTTC
CSVATGRASYEQYF
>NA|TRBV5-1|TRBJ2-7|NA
TGCGCCAGCAGCTTGGCCCCGACTAGAAATATATACGAGCAGTACTTC
CASSLAPTRNIYEQYF
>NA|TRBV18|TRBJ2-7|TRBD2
TGTGCCAGCTCTCAACTAGCGGCCCGGGGGATCGAGCAGTACTTC
CASSQLAARGIEQYF
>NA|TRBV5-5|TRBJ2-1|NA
TGTGCCAGCAGCTTGGTTGACCGGGGGGAGCAGTTCTTC
CASSLVDRGEQFF
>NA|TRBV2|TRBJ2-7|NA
TGTGCCAGCGGTAGCAGCTCCTACGAGCAGTACTTC
CASGSSSYEQYF
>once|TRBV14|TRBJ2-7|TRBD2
TGTGCCAGCAGTCTAGCGGGAATTTCCTACGAGCAGTACTTC
CASSLAGISYEQYF
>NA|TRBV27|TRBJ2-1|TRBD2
TGTGCCAGCAGTTTATCGTTAGCGGGACACCTCAGAAGCAATGAGCAGTTCTTC
CASSLSLAGHLRSNEQFF
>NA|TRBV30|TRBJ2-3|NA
TGTGCCTGGAGTCCCACAGATACGCAGTATTTT
CAWSPTDTQYF
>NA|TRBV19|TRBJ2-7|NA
TGTGCCAGTAGTATCCGACAGAATTTAAATTACAAGCACTCCTACGAGCAGTACTTC
CASSIRQNLNYKHSYEQYF
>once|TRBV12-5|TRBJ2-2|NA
TGTGCTAGTGGTTTGTTCAAATTGGGACTTGTCGGGGAGCTGTTTTTT
CASGLFKLGLVGELFF
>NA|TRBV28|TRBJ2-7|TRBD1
TGTGCCAGCAGAGGTCCGGGACAGGGGGCATACGAGCAGTACTTC
CASRGPGQGAYEQYF
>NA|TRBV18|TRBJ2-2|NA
TGTGCCAGCAACACAGGGCCCACCGGGGAGCTGTTTTTT
CASNTGPTGELFF
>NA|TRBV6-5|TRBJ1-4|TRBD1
TGTGCCAGCAGTTACAGTGGGACAGGGTGGGAAAAACTGTTTTTT
CASSYSGTGWEKLFF
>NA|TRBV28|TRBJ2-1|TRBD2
TGTGCCAGCAGTTCTCCGGGACTAGCCTACAATGAGCAGTTCTTC
CASSSPGLAYNEQFF
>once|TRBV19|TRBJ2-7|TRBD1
TGTGCCAGTAGTCTCGGACAGGGAGGCTTCTACGAGCAGTACTTC
CASSLGQGGFYEQYF
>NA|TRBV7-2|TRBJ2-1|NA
TGTGCCAGCAGCCCCTCGTTATTTGGCGGGGAGTACAATGAGCAGTTCTTC
CASSPSLFGGEYNEQFF
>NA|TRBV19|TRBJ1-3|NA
TGTGCCAGTAGTAGGGATGCAGGAAACACCATATATTTT
CASSRDAGNTIYF
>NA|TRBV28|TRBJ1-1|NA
TGTGCCAGCAGCACTGAAGCTTTCTTT
CASSTEAFF
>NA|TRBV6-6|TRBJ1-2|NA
TGTGCCAGCAGTTACCCCCGGACGGGAGGTGGCTACACCTTC
CASSYPRTGGGYTF
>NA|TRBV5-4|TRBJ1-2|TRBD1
TGTGCCAGCAGCTTGGCACACAGGGGTCCTGGCTACACCTTC
CASSLAHRGPGYTF
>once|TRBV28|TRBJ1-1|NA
TGTGCCAGCAGTTTAGTTTGGGGCGCGGGGAACACTGAAGCTTTCTTT
CASSLVWGAGNTEAFF
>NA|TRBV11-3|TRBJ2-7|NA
TGTGCCAGCAGCTTGGGCCGGACCTACGAGCAGTACTTC
CASSLGRTYEQYF
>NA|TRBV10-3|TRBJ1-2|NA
TGTGCCACCCGGACAGAATATGGCTACACCTTC
CATRTEYGYTF
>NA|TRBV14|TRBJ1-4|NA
TGTGCCAGCAGCCAAGATCTGGGGGCCAAACTGTTTTTT
CASSQDLGAKLFF
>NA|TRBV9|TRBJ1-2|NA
TGTGCCAGCACGGCAGGGAGTGGTGGCTACACCTTC
CASTAGSGGYTF
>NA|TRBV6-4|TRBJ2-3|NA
TGTGCCAGCAGTCGAAGCGGGAGCACAGATACGCAGTATTTT
CASSRSGSTDTQYF
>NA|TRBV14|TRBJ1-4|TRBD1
TGTGCCAGCAGCCAACGGCGGGCAGGGGGGGAAAAACTGTTTTTT
CASSQRRAGGEKLFF
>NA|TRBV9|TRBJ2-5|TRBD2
TGTGCCAGCAGCCTCGGGACTAGCGGGAGGTGGGAGACCCAGTACTTC
CASSLGTSGRWETQYF
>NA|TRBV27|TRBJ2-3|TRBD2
TGTGCCAGCATTTCTAGCGGAACCCCCACTAGCACAGATACGCAGTATTTT
CASISSGTPTSTDTQYF
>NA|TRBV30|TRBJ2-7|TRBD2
TGTGCCGCCTTACTAGCGGGAGCTGTCGAGCAGTACTTC
CAALLAGAVEQYF
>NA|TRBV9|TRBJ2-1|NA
TGTGCCAGCAGCGTAGTTTCCGGGTCCTACAATGAGCAGTTCTTC
CASSVVSGSYNEQFF
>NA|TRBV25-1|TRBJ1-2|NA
TGTGCCAGCAGTACGATAGGGACCGGAAATGGCTACACCTTC
CASSTIGTGNGYTF
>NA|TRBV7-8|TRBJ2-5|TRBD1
TGTGCCAGCAGCCCCGCAAGGACAGGGGGCTCGGAGACCCAGTACTTC
CASSPARTGGSETQYF
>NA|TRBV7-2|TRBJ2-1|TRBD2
TGTGCCAGCAGCTTTGGACTAGCGCTGTTCTTC
CASSFGLALFF
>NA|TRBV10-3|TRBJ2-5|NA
TGTGCCATCAGTGGACCTGAGACCCAGTACTTC
CAISGPETQYF